The 20 T cell receptor beta chains reported below all come from one sample, sequenced in a study of T cells in Graves' hyperthyroidism and ophthalmopathy (dated by TCRdb to the late 2010s). Library preparation was by multiplex PCR. Sequencing used an Illumina HiSeq 2000. The TCR beta CDR3 regions were amplified from the RNA transcripts. A first-round RT-PCR of the TCR CDR3 used the HTBI primer set with the Qiagen OneStep RT-PCR kit. The public sequencing data were trimmed at Q25 with fastp and processed into clonotypes with MiXCR by TCRdb, which kept only in-frame beta chains. Each CDR3 protein gets just one entry, which takes the most common genes and DNA from the rows behind it. Counted in this sample were about 420,000 distinct CDR3 sequences; about a sixth of them appeared once. Clones ranked in the top ten supply roughly an eighth of the sample. The source material was blood. The receptor set was obtained from a woman between 18 and 30 years old with Graves' hyperthyroidism.

At least ten counts were recorded for this clonotype. This rearrangement joins TRBV10-3 to TRBJ2-2; D might be TRBD2 (6 bases). Germline V lookup: CDR1 ENHRY, CDR2 SYGVKD. Trimming took 10 bases from V and 6 from J, leaving 21 bases between them. The CDR3 runs to 15 residues. CDR3 sequence reads: CATVGLAIPPGELFF. CDR3 coding DNA: TGTGCCACCGTGGGCCTAGCGATCCCCCCCGGGGAGCTGTTTTTT.

J is TRBJ1-2 and V is TRBV10-3; D unclear. V was cut by 1 base and J by 2 bases, with 17 bases left in between. CDR3 size: 17 residues. Per the germline V gene, CDR1 is ENHRY and CDR2 is SYGVKD. CDR3 in amino acids: CAISELRLQQINYGYTF. The CDR3 coding sequence is TGTGCCATCAGTGAGTTGAGATTACAACAGATAAACTATGGCTACACCTTC.

This clonotype was seen at least ten times. V is TRBV2 and J is TRBJ2-7, with 7 bases lining up with TRBD2. The CDR3 has 12 amino acids. CDR1 and CDR2 (germline): SNHLY, FYNNEI. J lost 5 bases, V lost 6 bases, and 4 bases had no gene match. CDR3 in DNA: TGTGCCAGCAGCCTGGGGGGGGACGAGCAGTACTTC. Amino acids: CASSLGGDEQYF.

This clonotype was observed a few times. The rearrangement joins TRBV7-2 to TRBJ1-3; 7 bases are a match to TRBD1. The germline CDR1 and CDR2 sequences are SGHTA and FQGNSA. The J segment lost 0 bases and the V segment lost 3 bases, leaving 20 bases of the junction unmatched. CDR3 length: 21 amino acids. CDR3 sequence reads: CASSLSNLRDSNRGSGNTIYF. The CDR3 DNA reads as TGTGCCAGCAGCTTGTCGAACCTCCGGGACTCCAACAGGGGCTCTGGAAACACCATATATTTT.

This clonotype was observed at least ten times. This chain connects TRBV28 to TRBJ2-1; D is unclear. Germline V CDR1 and CDR2: MDHEN, SYDVKM. V was pared by 6 bases and J by 10 bases, with 10 bases between. The CDR3 consists of 11 residues. The CDR3 spells CASSRLWEQFF. The CDR3 nucleotides read TGTGCCAGCAGCAGACTCTGGGAGCAGTTCTTC.

This clonotype has a count of ten or more. The chain employs TRBV5-1 and TRBJ1-1, with D possibly being TRBD1 (6 bases). V lost 2 bases to trimming and J lost 7 bases, with 15 bases between them. CDR3 length equals 14 residues. Germline V gene data show CDR1 as SGHRS and CDR2 as YFSETQ. The CDR3 loop reads CASSLFGGNFEAFF. DNA of the CDR3: TGCGCCAGCAGCTTATTCGGGGGCAACTTTGAAGCTTTCTTT.

In this sample, this clonotype turned up many times. V usage is TRBV12-3 or TRBV12-4 and J usage is TRBJ2-7; 10 bases map to TRBD2. J lost 6 bases, V lost 5 bases, and 10 bases had no gene match. The CDR3 contains 15 residues. The CDR3 DNA reads as TGTGCCAGCAGTCTCCAAGCGGGAGGGCCCTCCGAGCAGTACTTC. Protein: CASSLQAGGPSEQYF.

In its sample, this clonotype was seen many times. The rearrangement uses TRBV2 and TRBJ2-7; tentatively, D is TRBD1 (6 bases). Germline V gene lookup returns CDR1 SNHLY and CDR2 FYNNEI. V lost 7 bases to trimming and J lost 0 bases, with 13 bases between them. The CDR3 spans 14 residues. CDR3: CASIKDRSSYEQYF. The DNA of the CDR3 is TGTGCCAGCATTAAGGACAGAAGCTCCTACGAGCAGTACTTC.

At least ten counts were recorded for this clonotype. The chain links TRBV20-1 to TRBJ2-1; TRBD2 matches at 12 bases. Germline-derived CDR1 and CDR2 are DFQATT and SNEGSKA (reference sequence). J was trimmed by 4 bases and V by 3 bases; bases with no gene match: 7. The CDR3 is 16 amino acids. Written as DNA, the CDR3 is TGCAGTGCTAGTCAGATAACTAGCGGGAGGTACAATGAGCAGTTCTTC. Translation: CSASQITSGRYNEQFF.

This clonotype was observed a few times. The chain's CDR3 is CASSPHSGLAGTYEQYF. CDR3 in DNA: TGTGCCAGCAGTCCACATTCGGGACTAGCGGGCACATACGAGCAGTACTTC. The chain is built from TRBV6-2 or TRBV6-3 and TRBJ2-7; 12 nucleotides align to TRBD2. The V and J ends lost 5 bases and 4 bases, in that order; junction bases with no gene match: 12. The CDR3 spans 17 residues. Germline values: CDR1 MNHEY, CDR2 SVGEGT.

To note about this clonotype: A junction boundary mismatches the germline segment, possibly from a read error. This chain joins TRBV27 and TRBJ2-1, with TRBD2 as a possible D gene (5 bases). The CDR3 is made up of 14 amino acids. CDR1 MNHEY and CDR2 SMNVEV come from the germline V gene (reference sequence). CDR3 bases: TGTGTCAGCACCGGAGGCAACAAATACAATGAGCAGTTCTTC. This translates into CVSTGGNKYNEQFF.

Concerning this clonotype itself: This may arise from a read error, as a much more abundant clone is one base away. This chain uses TRBV12-3 or TRBV12-4 with TRBJ1-2; D might be TRBD1 (5 bases). Trimming pared 8 bases from V and 4 bases from J, leaving 14 bases between. CDR3 length: 13 amino acids. The CDR3, as DNA: TGTGCCAGCCTAGGCAGGGAGAGCTATGGCTACACCTTC. Translating it yields CASLGRESYGYTF.

In its sample, this clonotype was seen many times. The V and J genes are TRBV20-1 and TRBJ1-5; D is undetermined. Trimming removed 0 bases at V and 7 bases at J, with 19 bases between. Germline loops: CDR1 DFQATT, CDR2 SNEGSKA (reference sequence). The CDR3 contains 16 residues. In nucleotides, the CDR3 is TGCAGTGCTAGAGATCGTTTTGGGCCCGAAATCCAGCCCCAGCATTTT. Protein sequence: CSARDRFGPEIQPQHF.

This clonotype was recorded at least ten times. The gene calls are TRBV12-3 or TRBV12-4 and TRBJ2-3; possible D gene TRBD1, 5 bases. Deletions cut 6 bases from V and 2 bases from J, with 9 bases between. The CDR3 sequence is 13 residues long. CDR3 loop: CASRSTDTDTQYF. The CDR3 DNA is TGTGCCAGCAGATCGACAGACACAGATACGCAGTATTTT.

This clonotype was counted between two and nine times. The rearrangement joins TRBV15 to TRBJ2-2; maybe TRBD1 (5 bases). The CDR3 contains 14 residues. Looked up from germline, CDR1 is LNHNV and CDR2 is YYDKDF (reference sequence). Trimming took off 0 bases at V and 5 bases at J, with 7 bases between the two ends. The CDR3 DNA reads TGTGCCACCAGCAGAGATCCAGGGACCGGGGAGCTGTTTTTT. It translates to CATSRDPGTGELFF.

This clonotype showed up many times. This chain links TRBV6-1 with TRBJ1-5; 8 positions agree with TRBD1. The CDR3 length is 17 residues. With 6 bases clipped from V and 0 bases from J, the junction kept 10 bases outside the gene matches. The germline CDR1 and CDR2 sequences are MNHNS and SASEGT. The CDR3 protein is CASRIFRTGHSNQPQHF. The CDR3 coding sequence is TGTGCCAGCAGGATTTTTAGGACAGGGCATAGCAATCAGCCCCAGCATTTT.

V and J are TRBV5-1 and TRBJ2-3; TRBD2 matches at 8 bases. V dropped 4 bases and J dropped 5; count of bases not matched to a gene: 12. Germline V gene lookup returns CDR1 SGHRS and CDR2 YFSETQ. There are 16 residues in the CDR3. CDR3 in DNA: TGCGCCAGCAGCAGGGGACTAGATTTTGTGGTAGATACGCAGTATTTT. Its protein product is CASSRGLDFVVDTQYF.

This clonotype was seen a handful of times. This chain links TRBV9 with TRBJ2-3, with D maybe TRBD2 (6 bases). The germline V gene has CDR1 SGDLS and CDR2 YYNGEE. The V end was cut by 0 bases, the J end by 4 bases, with 12 bases between. This CDR3 has 15 amino acids. For the CDR3, the DNA is TGTGCCAGCAGCGTAGGGGGGGTTCCTTCAGATACGCAGTATTTT. Translating it yields CASSVGGVPSDTQYF.

The table lists this clonotype with a few counts. The genes are TRBV19 and TRBJ2-3, with TRBD2 matching 7 bases. This CDR3 region has 13 residues. The germline gives CDR1 LNHDA, CDR2 SQIVND (reference sequence). V trimming: 10 bases; J trimming: 5 bases; junction bases outside the gene matches: 9. The DNA for the CDR3 is TGTGCCACCCGGGACTACACAGGAGATACGCAGTATTTT. It yields the protein CATRDYTGDTQYF.

This clonotype was observed at least ten times. This chain uses TRBV12-3 or TRBV12-4 with TRBJ1-2, with 10 bases matching TRBD1. CDR3 length: 15 residues. V lost 7 bases and J lost 4; bases outside the gene matches: 9. In DNA form, the CDR3 reads TGTGCCAGCATGCTCGGGACAGGGGCTTTCTATGGCTACACCTTC. Encoded protein: CASMLGTGAFYGYTF.